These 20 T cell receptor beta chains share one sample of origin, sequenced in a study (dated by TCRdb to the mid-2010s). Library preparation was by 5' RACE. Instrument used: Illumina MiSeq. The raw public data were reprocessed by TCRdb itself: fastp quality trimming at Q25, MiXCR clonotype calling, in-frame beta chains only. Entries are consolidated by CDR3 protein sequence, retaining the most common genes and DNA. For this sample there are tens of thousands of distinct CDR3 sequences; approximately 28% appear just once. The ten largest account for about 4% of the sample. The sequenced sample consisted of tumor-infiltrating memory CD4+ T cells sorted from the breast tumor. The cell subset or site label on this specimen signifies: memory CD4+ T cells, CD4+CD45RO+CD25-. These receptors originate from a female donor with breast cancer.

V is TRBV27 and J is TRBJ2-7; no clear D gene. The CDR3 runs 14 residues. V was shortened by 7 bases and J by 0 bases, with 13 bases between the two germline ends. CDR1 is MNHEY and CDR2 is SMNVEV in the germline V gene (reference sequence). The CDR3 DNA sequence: TGTGCCAGCACCCTGCGGAATACCTCCTACGAGCAGTACTTC. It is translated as CASTLRNTSYEQYF.

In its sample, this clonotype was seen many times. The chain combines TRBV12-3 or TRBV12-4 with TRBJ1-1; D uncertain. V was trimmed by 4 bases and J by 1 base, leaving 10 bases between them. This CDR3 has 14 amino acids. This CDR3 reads CASSYETRNTEAFF. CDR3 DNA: TGTGCCAGCAGTTACGAGACAAGGAACACTGAAGCTTTCTTT.

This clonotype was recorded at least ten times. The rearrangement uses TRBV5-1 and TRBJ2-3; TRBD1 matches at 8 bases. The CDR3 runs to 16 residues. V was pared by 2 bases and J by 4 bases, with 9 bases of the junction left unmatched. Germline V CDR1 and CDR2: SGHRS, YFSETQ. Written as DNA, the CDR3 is TGCGCCAGCAGCTTCTACAGGGGGGCGGACCCAGATACGCAGTATTTT. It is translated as CASSFYRGADPDTQYF.

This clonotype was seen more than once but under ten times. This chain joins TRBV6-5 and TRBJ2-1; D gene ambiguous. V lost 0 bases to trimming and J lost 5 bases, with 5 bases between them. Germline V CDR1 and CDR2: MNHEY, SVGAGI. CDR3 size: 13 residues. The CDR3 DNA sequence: TGTGCCAGCAGTTACTCCCAGAACAATGAGCAGTTCTTC. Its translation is CASSYSQNNEQFF.

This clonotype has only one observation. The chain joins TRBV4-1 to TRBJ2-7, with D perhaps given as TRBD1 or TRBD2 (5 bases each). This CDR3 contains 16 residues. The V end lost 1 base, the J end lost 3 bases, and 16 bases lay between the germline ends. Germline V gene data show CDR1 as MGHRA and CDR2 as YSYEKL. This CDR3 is CASSQVPGTDGYEQYF. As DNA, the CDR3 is TGCGCCAGCAGCCAAGTCCCCGGGACGGACGGCTACGAGCAGTACTTC.

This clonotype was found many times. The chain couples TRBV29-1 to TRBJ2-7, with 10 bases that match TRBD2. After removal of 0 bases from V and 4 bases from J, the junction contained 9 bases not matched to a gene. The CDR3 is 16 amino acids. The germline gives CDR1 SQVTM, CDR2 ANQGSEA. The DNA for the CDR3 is TGCAGCGTTGAAGATCCGGCTAGCGGGGGAGAATACGAGCAGTACTTC. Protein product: CSVEDPASGGEYEQYF.

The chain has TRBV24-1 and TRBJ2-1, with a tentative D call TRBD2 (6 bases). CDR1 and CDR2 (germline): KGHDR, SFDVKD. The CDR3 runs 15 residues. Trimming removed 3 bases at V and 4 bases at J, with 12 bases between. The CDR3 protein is CATSDRDSMYNEQFF. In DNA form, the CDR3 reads TGTGCCACCAGTGATAGGGACTCGATGTACAATGAGCAGTTCTTC.

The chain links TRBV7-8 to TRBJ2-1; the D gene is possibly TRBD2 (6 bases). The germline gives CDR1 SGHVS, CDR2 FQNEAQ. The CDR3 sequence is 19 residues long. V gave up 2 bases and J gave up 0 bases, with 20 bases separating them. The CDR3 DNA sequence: TGTGCCAGCAGCTTATGGATTCGGGAGCGGATGAGCTCCTACAATGAGCAGTTCTTC. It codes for CASSLWIRERMSSYNEQFF.

Here the CDR3 reads CASSLDVARGNYEQYF. CDR3 bases: TGTGCCAGCAGCTTGGACGTGGCCAGGGGGAACTACGAGCAGTACTTC. The V gene is TRBV5-5, the J gene TRBJ2-7; 7 nucleotides agree with TRBD1. V shed 0 bases, J shed 3 bases, and the junction held 9 bases outside the gene matches. There are 16 residues in the CDR3. CDR1 and CDR2 (germline): SGHKS, YYEKEE (reference sequence).

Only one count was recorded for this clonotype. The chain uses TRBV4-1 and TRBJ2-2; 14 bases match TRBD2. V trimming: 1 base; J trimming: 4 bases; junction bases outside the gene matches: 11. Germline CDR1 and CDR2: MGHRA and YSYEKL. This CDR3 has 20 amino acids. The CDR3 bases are TGCGCCAGCAGCCAAGCCTTCGGACTAGCGGGAGGCGGTGGCACCGGGGAGCTGTTTTTT. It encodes CASSQAFGLAGGGGTGELFF.

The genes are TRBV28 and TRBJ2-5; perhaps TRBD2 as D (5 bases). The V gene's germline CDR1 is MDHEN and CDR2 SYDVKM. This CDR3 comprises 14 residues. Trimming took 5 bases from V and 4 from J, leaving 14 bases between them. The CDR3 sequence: CASSPYVGAETQYF. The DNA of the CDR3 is TGTGCCAGCAGTCCCTATGTGGGAGCAGAGACCCAGTACTTC.

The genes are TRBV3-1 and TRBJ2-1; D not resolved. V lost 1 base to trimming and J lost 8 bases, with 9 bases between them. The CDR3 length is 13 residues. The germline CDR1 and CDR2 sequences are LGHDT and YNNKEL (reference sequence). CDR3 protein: CASSQVSEDEQFF. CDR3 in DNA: TGTGCCAGCAGCCAAGTGAGTGAGGATGAGCAGTTCTTC.

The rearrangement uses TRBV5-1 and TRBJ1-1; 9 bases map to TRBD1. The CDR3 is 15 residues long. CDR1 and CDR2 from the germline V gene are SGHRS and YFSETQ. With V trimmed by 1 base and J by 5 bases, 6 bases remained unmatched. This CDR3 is CASSLTGGEGTEAFF. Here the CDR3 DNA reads TGCGCCAGCAGCTTGACAGGGGGCGAAGGAACTGAAGCTTTCTTT.

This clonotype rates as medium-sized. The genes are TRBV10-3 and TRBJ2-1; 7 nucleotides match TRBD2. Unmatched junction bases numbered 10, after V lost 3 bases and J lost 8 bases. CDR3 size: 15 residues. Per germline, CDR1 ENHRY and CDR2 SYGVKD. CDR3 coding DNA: TGTGCCATCAGTGACGGGGGGACCGCTATGGATGAGCAGTTCTTC. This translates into CAISDGGTAMDEQFF.

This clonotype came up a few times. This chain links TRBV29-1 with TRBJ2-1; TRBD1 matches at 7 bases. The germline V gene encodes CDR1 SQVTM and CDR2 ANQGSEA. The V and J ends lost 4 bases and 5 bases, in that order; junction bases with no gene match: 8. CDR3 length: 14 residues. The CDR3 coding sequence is TGCAGCGTTGGAGGAGACAGGGTTGACAATGAGCAGTTCTTC. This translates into CSVGGDRVDNEQFF.

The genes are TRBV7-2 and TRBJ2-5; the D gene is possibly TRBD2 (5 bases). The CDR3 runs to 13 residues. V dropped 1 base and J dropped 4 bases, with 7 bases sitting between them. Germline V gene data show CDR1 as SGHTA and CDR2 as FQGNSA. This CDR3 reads CASSLGGLETQYF. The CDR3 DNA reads TGTGCCAGCAGCTTAGGAGGACTAGAGACCCAGTACTTC.

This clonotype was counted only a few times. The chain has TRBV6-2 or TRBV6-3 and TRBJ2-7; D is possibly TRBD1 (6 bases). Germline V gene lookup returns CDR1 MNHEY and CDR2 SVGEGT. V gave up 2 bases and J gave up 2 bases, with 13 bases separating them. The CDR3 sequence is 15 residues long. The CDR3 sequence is CASSYPTRDTYEQYF. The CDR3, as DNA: TGTGCCAGCAGTTACCCGACCCGGGACACCTACGAGCAGTACTTC.

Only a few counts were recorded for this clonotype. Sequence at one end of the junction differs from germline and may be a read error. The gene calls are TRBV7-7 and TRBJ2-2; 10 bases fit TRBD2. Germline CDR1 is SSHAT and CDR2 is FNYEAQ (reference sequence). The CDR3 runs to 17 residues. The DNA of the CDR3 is TGTGCTAGCAGCTTAGCGACTAGCGGGCGGAACACCGGGGAGCTGTTTTTT. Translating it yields CASSLATSGRNTGELFF. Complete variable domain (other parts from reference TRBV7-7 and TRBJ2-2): GAGVSQSPRYKVTKRGQDVTLRCDPISSHATLYWYQQALGQGPEFLTYFNYEAQPDKSGLPSDRFSAERPEGSISTLTIQRTEQRDSAMYRCASSLATSGRNTGELFFGEGSRLTVL.

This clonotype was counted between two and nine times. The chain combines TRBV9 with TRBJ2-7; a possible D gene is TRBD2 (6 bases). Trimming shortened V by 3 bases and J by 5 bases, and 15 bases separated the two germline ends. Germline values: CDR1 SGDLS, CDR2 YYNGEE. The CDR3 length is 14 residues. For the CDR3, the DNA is TGTGCCAGCAGCGGCCGGGACTCGAGTCACGAGCAGTACTTC. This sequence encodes CASSGRDSSHEQYF.

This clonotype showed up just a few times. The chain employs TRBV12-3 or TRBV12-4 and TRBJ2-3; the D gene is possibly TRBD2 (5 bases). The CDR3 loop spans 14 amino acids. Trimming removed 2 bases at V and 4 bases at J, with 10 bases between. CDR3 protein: CASSLLGGADTQYF. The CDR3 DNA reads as TGTGCCAGCAGTTTACTTGGAGGCGCAGATACGCAGTATTTT.